This TCR beta chain originates from a study of cytomegalovirus exposure and HLA in healthy donors. Study results and limitations: For cytomegalovirus status, the classifier reportedly gave diagnoses with high specificity and sensitivity.

Profiling relied on immunoSEQ multiplex PCR, and the TCRdb table lists in-frame clones only, not all of them. The data hold roughly 220,000 clones, with 75% to 95% observed a single time. CDR1 and CDR2 from the germline V gene are MNHNS and SASEGT. The CDR3 contains 14 residues. The V end lost 6 bases, the J end lost 1 base, and 12 bases lay between the germline ends. Regarding this clone: The target antigen is unknown.

This chain links TRBV6-1 with TRBJ1-2; D ambiguous. Material for sequencing was PBMCs. The receptor was isolated from a woman younger than 30 in good health and CMV-seronegative. In DNA, the CDR3 is TGTGCCAGCAGGCTGAGGCAGATTAACTATGGCTACACCTTC. Amino acid sequence: CASRLRQINYGYTF.